This T cell receptor (beta chain) appears in the sequencing data of a study of T cell responses to AZD1222 COVID-19 vaccine. Clones were read by immunoSEQ multiplex PCR, and TCRdb kept only the in-frame ones, dropping some. The repertoire holds approximately 28,000 clones, with around 92% as singletons. Germline V gene lookup returns CDR1 MNHEY and CDR2 SVGAGI. Trimming took 6 bases from V and 7 from J, leaving 12 bases between them. The CDR3 loop spans 12 amino acids. Concerning this clone: Its specificity is not known.

Study-wide findings and caveats: Two AZD1222 doses significantly raised spike-specific TCR breadth and depth over controls. Just five or six AZD1222 recipients were seropositive at baseline. Sampling that yielded the repertoires occurred only after the peak T cell response. Regions 160-218 and 743-854 dominated among vaccine-associated CD4 TCRs spanning spike.

The sample was peripheral blood, taken 28 days after the second AZD1222 dose. This clonotype was sampled from an adult who received the AZD1222 COVID-19 vaccine. The chain joins TRBV6-5 to TRBJ1-1; D is uncertain. CDR3 nucleotide sequence: TGTGCCAGCAGAGGCCTCCCCGATGAAGCTTTCTTT. Translating it yields CASRGLPDEAFF.